The subject of this entry is one T cell receptor (beta chain). Its specific antigen is unknown. There are no base qualities to consult, and no much larger clone falls within one base. Collaborating institutions collected whole blood in K2EDTA tubes following their own protocols. For TCRbeta analysis, collaborator samples were shipped as frozen whole blood, as isolated PBMCs, or as DNA extracted from either sample type. From the cysteine through the phenylalanine, the CDR3 covers 12 amino acids. The CDR3 DNA has 36 bases and is translated from base 1. Cut back by 2 bases and 5 bases, the V and J ends lie 5 bases apart. Taken from the germline V gene, the CDR1 and CDR2 loops are ENHRY and SYGVKD. TCRbeta CDR3 regions were amplified from genomic DNA using the immunoSEQ Assay, a bias-controlled multiplex PCR. Per the authors' processing: Within the assay, amplification of reference gene primers was used to estimate how many nucleated cells each sample contained. To quantify the absolute abundance of each unique TCRbeta CDR3 rearrangement, sequence reads were collapsed and filtered. For each sample, productive Simpson clonality was calculated as the square root of Simpson's diversity index across productive rearrangements. TCRdb's version of the immuneACCESS table is confined to in-frame rearrangements and falls short of the full clone set. An unresolved V gene accounts for under half of the shortfall where checked; the remainder is of unknown origin. The V and J calls and the clone size are those of that table, but D and trimming were determined from the DNA. This sample gives over 200,000 clones in total; roughly 87% of them show up just once. The ten largest clones represent 0.65% to 0.9% of the sample.

This entry belongs to a study of blood T cell repertoires in COVID-19 (TCRdb year 2020). Regarding the study in general: Collaborator samples came from the United States, Italy and Spain and covered acute and convalescent phases of COVID-19. The material from the prospective study consisted of cDNA or gDNA derived from T cells, B-cell-depleted T cells, or PBMCs. Subjects who had been exposed to COVID-19, were actively infected with it, or had recovered from it provided the deeply sampled blood TCRbeta repertoires that made up the dataset. The repertoires were released in a freely available public database intended as a resource for research on the immune response to SARS-CoV-2. The samples were drawn from two sources: the first 160 participants of the ongoing ImmuneRACE study, and 1,200 or so subjects contributed by 6 global collaborators. A de-identified subject ID, COVID-19 status, age in years and sex were almost always included in the sample metadata. Where available, HLA class I and class II types were obtained from metadata supplied by the sample provider rather than from assay-based typing. Results the study describes overall, beyond this receptor: Clinical and demographic metadata were provided uncurated, with the amount varying by source and participant.

The origin of this receptor is a woman in her thirties with acute or convalescent COVID-19. The chain couples TRBV10-3 to TRBJ2-3; TRBD1 is possibly the D segment (5 matching bases). The sequenced sample consisted of peripheral blood. The nucleotide sequence reads TGTGCCATCAGTGAGACAGGAGATACGCAGTATTTT. Its translation reads: CAISETGDTQYF.